This TCR beta chain was identified in a study of early T cells in non-severe SARS-CoV-2 infection. Looking at the study overall: RNA in bulk from unsorted whole blood was sequenced, and chains were unpaired. Study-level points and caveats: Anti-spike CD8 responses were favored by VDJdb matching, which missed private and CD4 specificities.

This clonotype was detected only a few times. Its antigen is undetermined. CDR3 length: 14 amino acids. Germline loops: CDR1 DFQATT, CDR2 SNEGSKA (reference sequence). The germline V and J ends were trimmed by 6 bases and 0 bases, with 12 bases remaining between them. Attachment of unique molecular identifiers was made to individual cDNA molecules. In TCRdb, the 5' RACE reads were re-called with MiXCR into one record per CDR3 protein. The sample lists about 97,000 distinct CDR3 sequences, around 14% occurring once. The rearrangement uses TRBV20-1 and TRBJ2-1; possible D gene TRBD2, 6 bases. Sequenced: whole blood. The sequence derives from an adult who was a healthcare worker with PCR-confirmed SARS-CoV-2 infection or an uninfected control (not recorded which). DNA for the CDR3: TGCAGTGCAGAACTAGCCCCCTCCTACAATGAGCAGTTCTTC. This codes for CSAELAPSYNEQFF.